This T cell receptor (beta chain) was obtained from a study of T cells in Graves' hyperthyroidism and ophthalmopathy. Study-wide points: The model forecast ophthalmopathy, anticipating it by a median approximately 6.1 months before onset.

A few counts support this clonotype. What it recognizes is unknown. Lactation, pregnancy, other autoimmune disease or uncontrolled infection led to exclusion of patients. PBMCs were derived from more than 8 ml fresh peripheral blood. Germline CDR1 LNHDA, CDR2 SQIVND (reference sequence). Trimming cost V 10 bases and J 7 bases; bases outside gene matches: 15. The CDR3 contains 14 residues. TCR beta CDR3 regions were amplified from RNA. The TCR CDR3 was amplified in a first-round RT-PCR using the HTBI primer set. TCRdb reanalysed the multiplex PCR reads using MiXCR and keeps one entry per CDR3 protein. The sample gives 220,000 or so distinct CDR3 sequences, less than 20% of which show up once; about 29% is in the top ten.

The sequence derives from a woman between 18 and 29 years old with Graves' ophthalmopathy. Source material: blood. The V call is TRBV19, the J call TRBJ1-2, with 7 bases fitting TRBD1. The CDR3 bases are TGTGCCACTCAGACCGTAGGGGGCTCAGGTGGCTACACCTTC. This codes for CATQTVGGSGGYTF.